These 10 T cell receptor beta chains share one sample of origin, sequenced in a study of early T cells in non-severe SARS-CoV-2 infection. TCRdb called the 5' RACE reads again in MiXCR, with one record for every CDR3 protein. The sample holds some 96,000 distinct CDR3 sequences; approximately 15% are singletons and the top ten take approximately 6%. Material for sequencing was whole blood. The origin of the receptors is an adult who was a healthcare worker with PCR-confirmed SARS-CoV-2 infection or an uninfected control (not recorded which).

Details on this clonotype: Being one base from a much bigger clone, this may be a read error. The J gene is TRBJ2-3, the V gene TRBV7-2; possible D gene TRBD1, 5 bases. Between the trimmed V and J ends, which lost 2 bases and 6 bases, there was a span of 6 bases. This CDR3 is 12 amino acids long. Per germline, CDR1 SGHTA and CDR2 FQGNSA. In nucleotides, the CDR3 is TGTGCCAGCAGCTTAAAGGGGGATACGCAGTATTTT. Translating gives CASSLKGDTQYF.

This clonotype occurred many times. The rearrangement uses TRBV2 and TRBJ2-5; D is tentatively TRBD1 or TRBD2 (5 bases each). The V and J ends lost 8 bases and 4 bases respectively, with 17 bases between them. This CDR3 region has 14 residues. Germline V gene sequence: CDR1 SNHLY, CDR2 FYNNEI. CDR3 in amino acids: CASGLRGAGETQYF. Here the CDR3 DNA reads TGTGCCAGCGGTCTGAGGGGCGCGGGAGAGACCCAGTACTTC.

This clonotype has just a few counts. The rearrangement uses TRBV7-2 and TRBJ2-1; D gene ambiguous. The germline V gene encodes CDR1 SGHTA and CDR2 FQGNSA. Trimming cost V 5 bases and J 0 bases, with 14 bases left between them. This CDR3 has 16 residues. This CDR3 reads CASSVRGGNSYNEQFF. The CDR3 nucleotides read TGTGCCAGCAGCGTACGTGGCGGCAACTCCTACAATGAGCAGTTCTTC. Full variable domain (rest looked up from reference TRBV7-2 and TRBJ2-1): GAGVSQSPSNKVTEKGKDVELRCDPISGHTALYWYRQSLGQGLEFLIYFQGNSAPDKSGLPSDRFSAERTGGSVSTLTIQRTQQEDSAVYLCASSVRGGNSYNEQFFGPGTRLTVL.

This clonotype has only a few counts. The chain employs TRBV28 and TRBJ1-5; D is unresolved. The germline V gene has CDR1 MDHEN and CDR2 SYDVKM. V was cut by 4 bases and J by 5 bases, with 6 bases left in between. The CDR3 is 12 residues long. The CDR3 coding sequence is TGTGCCAGCAGTTGGAGGTATCAGCCCCAGCATTTT. This translates into CASSWRYQPQHF.

This clonotype was seen at least ten times. The CDR3 nucleotides are TGCGCCAGCTGTCCGGGACAGGGATTTTATGGCTACACCTTC. It translates to CASCPGQGFYGYTF. V and J are TRBV5-1 and TRBJ1-2; 9 nucleotides line up with TRBD1. From germline, CDR1 is SGHRS and CDR2 YFSETQ. The length of the CDR3 is 14 residues. V lost 7 bases to trimming and J lost 5 bases; unmatched junction nucleotides: 9.

This clonotype was seen repeatedly, ten times or more. The V call is TRBV6-5, the J call TRBJ1-5; a weak D match, TRBD1 (5 bases). Germline assignment: CDR1 MNHEY and CDR2 SVGAGI. The CDR3 has 14 amino acids. Trimming removed 2 bases at V and 4 bases at J, with 9 bases between. For the CDR3, the DNA is TGTGCCAGCAGTTACAGGGGAGTAAATCAGCCCCAGCATTTT. It codes for CASSYRGVNQPQHF.

The chain carries TRBV3-1 and TRBJ2-7, with 10 bases that match TRBD1. CDR3 length: 16 amino acids. The germline V gene has CDR1 LGHDT and CDR2 YNNKEL (reference sequence). V shed 2 bases, J shed 9 bases, and the junction held 13 bases outside the gene matches. Written as DNA, the CDR3 is TGTGCCAGCAGCCAAACCTCCGGGACAGGGGCAACAAGGCAGTACTTC. As protein: CASSQTSGTGATRQYF.

The chain is built from TRBV12-3 or TRBV12-4 and TRBJ1-1; D unclear. This CDR3 comprises 12 residues. Deletions cut 3 bases from V and 11 bases from J, with 13 bases between. The CDR3 sequence is CASSFGSRKAFF. CDR3 nucleotides: TGTGCCAGCAGTTTTGGTAGTAGGAAGGCTTTCTTT.

This clonotype was recorded a few times. The genes are TRBV10-3 and TRBJ1-2, with TRBD1 as a possible D gene (6 bases). Germline V gives CDR1 ENHRY, CDR2 SYGVKD. The V and J ends lost 6 bases and 6 bases respectively, with 17 bases between them. The CDR3 totals 14 residues. The DNA of the CDR3 is TGTGCCATCAGCAATAACAGGGCGAGCGATGGCTACACCTTC. Protein sequence: CAISNNRASDGYTF.

The rearrangement joins TRBV28 to TRBJ1-2, with D perhaps matching TRBD1 (6 bases). Germline CDR1 reads MDHEN; CDR2 reads SYDVKM. The V end lost 7 bases, the J end lost 4 bases, and 13 bases lay between the germline ends. The CDR3 has 13 amino acids. CDR3 in amino acids: CASTERGPYGYTF. For the CDR3, the DNA is TGTGCCAGCACAGAACGGGGGCCCTATGGCTACACCTTC.